Listed here are 27 T cell receptor beta chains from one sample, sequenced in a study of OX40 agonist ivuxolimab in advanced cancers. Method: immunoSEQ multiplex PCR; TCRdb's copy keeps in-frame clones and lacks some. The sample includes 20,000 to 25,000 clones, roughly 80% of them seen just once. The source material was CD4+ or CD8+ T cells sorted from blood, sampled in a trial of the OX40 agonist ivuxolimab. Receptor source: an adult with an advanced solid tumor such as melanoma, head and neck, liver or kidney cancer.

The rearrangement links TRBV28 to TRBJ1-4; D uncertain. This CDR3 spans 17 amino acids. CDR1 is MDHEN and CDR2 is SYDVKM in the germline V gene. The V end lost 5 bases, the J end lost 0 bases, and 16 bases lay between the germline ends. The CDR3 spells CASSRRSTAATNEKLFF. The CDR3 bases are TGTGCCAGCAGTCGGAGGTCTACGGCTGCAACTAATGAAAAACTGTTTTTT.

The chain combines TRBV7-6 with TRBJ2-3; possibly TRBD2 for D (5 bases). The CDR3 extends over 17 amino acids. V lost 4 bases to trimming and J lost 4 bases, with 21 bases between them. Germline V CDR1 and CDR2: SGHVS, FNYEAQ. CDR3 nucleotide sequence: TGTGCCAGCAGCTCCAAACTAGGGTTTGATAGCCCAGATACGCAGTATTTT. Encoded protein: CASSSKLGFDSPDTQYF.

The chain has TRBV5-1 and TRBJ2-1; 10 bases match TRBD2. This CDR3 contains 15 residues. The J segment lost 8 bases and the V segment lost 4 bases, leaving 9 bases of the junction unmatched. Per germline, CDR1 SGHRS and CDR2 YFSETQ. The CDR3 loop reads CASSERTSGLDEQFF. As DNA, the CDR3 is TGCGCCAGCAGCGAGCGGACTAGCGGACTGGATGAGCAGTTCTTC.

This clone was recorded only once. The chain couples TRBV27 to TRBJ1-1; D is perhaps TRBD1 (6 bases). Trimming stripped 2 bases from V and 3 bases from J, with 7 bases between. The length of the CDR3 is 13 residues. The germline V gene encodes CDR1 MNHEY and CDR2 SMNVEV (reference sequence). The CDR3 here is CASSLPGDTEAFF. The CDR3 nucleotides are TGTGCCAGCAGTTTACCAGGGGACACTGAAGCTTTCTTT.

This clone was detected a few times. The chain couples TRBV7-3 to TRBJ1-3; D gene ambiguous. CDR3 length: 13 residues. V lost 4 bases and J 4 bases, leaving 8 bases between the germline ends. Germline CDR1 SGHTA, CDR2 FQGTGA. The CDR3 region has the DNA TGTGCCAGCAGCTCCTCGGAGGGAAACACCATATATTTT. Amino acids: CASSSSEGNTIYF.

V and J are TRBV11-2 and TRBJ2-6; D might be TRBD2 (6 bases). Trimming cost V 3 bases and J 3 bases, with 15 bases left between them. The CDR3 is 17 residues long. Germline V gene data show CDR1 as SGHAT and CDR2 as FQNNGV. Written as DNA, the CDR3 is TGTGCCAGCAGCTTCCCAGGAGGGATCAGTGGGGCCAACGTCCTGACTTTC. Its protein product is CASSFPGGISGANVLTF. The complete variable domain, with remaining parts taken from reference TRBV11-2 and TRBJ2-6, reads EAGVAQSPRYKIIEKRQSVAFWCNPISGHATLYWYQQILGQGPKLLIQFQNNGVVDDSQLPKDRFSAERLKGVDSTLKIQPAKLEDSAVYLCASSFPGGISGANVLTFGAGSRLTVL.

The V call is TRBV5-5, the J call TRBJ2-5; no clear D gene. The CDR3 has 11 residues. V was cut by 4 bases and J by 1 base, with 2 bases left in between. Per the germline V gene, CDR1 is SGHKS and CDR2 is YYEKEE (reference sequence). CDR3 bases: TGTGCCAGCAGCCCCCAAGAGACCCAGTACTTC. It translates to CASSPQETQYF.

This clone has just a few counts. The J gene is TRBJ1-1, the V gene TRBV5-1; D call uncertain. Per germline, CDR1 SGHRS and CDR2 YFSETQ. Trimming shortened V by 5 bases and J by 7 bases, and 24 bases separated the two germline ends. This CDR3 is built from 16 residues. CDR3 sequence reads: CASRLGLALDSLEAFF. CDR3 bases: TGCGCCAGCAGGCTGGGATTGGCTCTGGACTCGCTTGAAGCTTTCTTT.

This clone was recorded only once. The chain joins TRBV7-3 to TRBJ1-2; 7 nucleotides agree with TRBD1. V dropped 5 bases and J dropped 8; count of bases not matched to a gene: 8. There are 13 residues in the CDR3. Germline V gene data show CDR1 as SGHTA and CDR2 as FQGTGA. The DNA for the CDR3 is TGTGCCAGCAGCGCGATAGGGGGCCGGGGCTACACCTTC. Amino acids: CASSAIGGRGYTF.

This clone was seen once. This chain joins TRBV6-5 and TRBJ1-5, with D perhaps TRBD1 (5 bases). CDR1 MNHEY and CDR2 SVGAGI come from the germline V gene. The CDR3 is 13 residues long. Trimming cost V 7 bases and J 2 bases, with 9 bases left between them. CDR3 nucleotide sequence: TGTGCCAGCAAAAGGGGAGGCAATCAGCCCCAGCATTTT. Translated, it gives CASKRGGNQPQHF.

The chain recombines TRBV19 with TRBJ1-1, with D unresolved. The V end was cut by 3 bases, the J end by 2 bases, with 7 bases between. Germline CDR1 and CDR2: LNHDA and SQIVND (reference sequence). The CDR3 covers 13 residues. The CDR3, as DNA: TGTGCCAGTAGTATTAGCAGAAACACTGAAGCTTTCTTT. Encoded protein: CASSISRNTEAFF.

J is TRBJ2-1 and V is TRBV6-1; the D is unclear. V gave up 1 base and J gave up 6 bases, with 4 bases separating them. Germline loops: CDR1 MNHNS, CDR2 SASEGT. The CDR3 sequence is 12 residues long. The CDR3 spells CASSEGANEQFF. For the CDR3, the DNA is TGTGCCAGCAGTGAAGGGGCCAATGAGCAGTTCTTC.

CDR3 in amino acids: CASSLASGGQETQYF. The DNA for the CDR3 is TGTGCCAGCAGCTTAGCTAGCGGGGGGCAAGAGACCCAGTACTTC. The rearrangement uses TRBV7-3 and TRBJ2-5; 11 nucleotides agree with TRBD2. J lost 2 bases, V lost 2 bases, and 1 base had no gene match. The germline gives CDR1 SGHTA, CDR2 FQGTGA. The CDR3 spans 15 residues.

The V call is TRBV7-2, the J call TRBJ2-7; TRBD2 might be the D (7 bases). The germline V gene encodes CDR1 SGHTA and CDR2 FQGNSA. Deletions cut 5 bases from V and 2 bases from J, with 13 bases between. This CDR3 has 14 amino acids. The CDR3 DNA sequence: TGTGCCAGCAGCCCAACGGGGGGCGCCTACGAGCAGTACTTC. Protein product: CASSPTGGAYEQYF. Full variable domain (remainder filled in from reference TRBV7-2 and TRBJ2-7): GAGVSQSPSNKVTEKGKDVELRCDPISGHTALYWYRQSLGQGLEFLIYFQGNSAPDKSGLPSDRFSAERTGGSVSTLTIQRTQQEDSAVYLCASSPTGGAYEQYFGPGTRLTVT.

The chain links TRBV19 to TRBJ2-4; 11 bases fit TRBD2. The CDR3 loop spans 16 amino acids. With V trimmed by 5 bases and J by 4 bases, 7 bases remained unmatched. Germline V gene data show CDR1 as LNHDA and CDR2 as SQIVND (reference sequence). The CDR3 protein is CASSSGLADHKNIQYF. The CDR3 nucleotides read TGTGCCAGTAGTTCGGGACTAGCGGACCATAAAAACATTCAGTACTTC.

The chain couples TRBV11-3 to TRBJ2-7; D is possibly TRBD1 (7 bases). V gave up 2 bases and J gave up 3 bases, with 23 bases separating them. This CDR3 region has 18 residues. The germline gives CDR1 SGHNT, CDR2 YENEEA. Written as DNA, the CDR3 is TGTGCCAGCAGCTTAAGTGGCAGGGGGGCCTCCTCCCTCTACGAGCAGTACTTC. Translated: CASSLSGRGASSLYEQYF.

This chain connects TRBV7-6 to TRBJ1-6; D is possibly TRBD1 (6 bases). The V end was cut by 1 base, the J end by 6 bases, with 13 bases between. The CDR3 has 16 amino acids. CDR1 is SGHVS, CDR2 FNYEAQ, per germline. The CDR3 loop reads CASSLDTGRSNSPLHF. For the CDR3, the DNA is TGTGCCAGCAGCTTAGATACAGGGCGCTCTAATTCACCCCTCCACTTT.

This rearrangement joins TRBV7-9 to TRBJ2-3; tentative D call: TRBD2 (6 bases). Germline V gene data show CDR1 as SEHNR and CDR2 as FQNEAQ (reference sequence). V was trimmed by 3 bases and J by 5 bases, leaving 6 bases between them. CDR3 length: 12 residues. The CDR3 DNA sequence: TGTGCCAGCAGCTTCGGGGGAGATACGCAGTATTTT. Protein: CASSFGGDTQYF.

V is TRBV5-1 and J is TRBJ1-1; D is undetermined. The germline V and J ends were trimmed by 4 bases and 3 bases, with 13 bases remaining between them. This CDR3 is 14 amino acids long. Germline values: CDR1 SGHRS, CDR2 YFSETQ. The chain's CDR3 is CASSLPSAHTEAFF. In DNA, the CDR3 is TGCGCCAGCAGCCTTCCAAGCGCGCACACTGAAGCTTTCTTT.

The chain recombines TRBV5-1 with TRBJ1-1; D is perhaps TRBD1 (5 bases). V was clipped by 4 bases and J by 0 bases, with 10 bases between them. CDR1 and CDR2 (germline): SGHRS, YFSETQ. The CDR3 runs to 14 residues. CDR3 bases: TGCGCCAGCAGCGCCTCAGGGATGAACACTGAAGCTTTCTTT. It yields the protein CASSASGMNTEAFF.

The gene calls are TRBV4-3 and TRBJ1-6; D gene ambiguous. The ends were cut back, 3 bases at V and 8 bases at J, with 5 bases in the middle. This CDR3 spans 12 amino acids. In germline, CDR1 is LGHNA, CDR2 YSLEER. The CDR3 nucleotides are TGCGCCAGCAGCCATGGAGATTCACCCCTCCACTTT. It yields the protein CASSHGDSPLHF.

This clone was seen a handful of times. This chain links TRBV28 with TRBJ2-6; the D is unclear. V was shortened by 5 bases and J by 1 base, with 18 bases between the two germline ends. CDR3 length: 18 residues. Germline CDR1 MDHEN, CDR2 SYDVKM. CDR3 region: CASSTTYLGGSGANVLTF. The CDR3 DNA follows: TGTGCCAGCAGTACCACTTACCTAGGCGGATCTGGGGCCAACGTCCTGACTTTC.

The V and J genes are TRBV10-2 and TRBJ1-4; 7 bases match TRBD1. V dropped 3 bases and J dropped 3; count of bases not matched to a gene: 4. The CDR3 loop spans 15 amino acids. The germline CDR1 and CDR2 sequences are WSHSY and SAAADI. The CDR3 protein is CASSERGQANEKLFF. The CDR3 DNA follows: TGCGCCAGCAGTGAAAGGGGGCAGGCTAATGAAAAACTGTTTTTT.

This chain connects TRBV19 to TRBJ1-4, with D unclear. The V and J ends lost 3 bases and 9 bases respectively, with 8 bases between them. The CDR3 length is 12 residues. From germline, CDR1 is LNHDA and CDR2 SQIVND (reference sequence). CDR3 amino acids: CASSIGGKKLFF. The CDR3 nucleotides read TGTGCCAGTAGTATTGGCGGGAAAAAACTGTTTTTT. Full variable domain (remainder filled in from reference TRBV19 and TRBJ1-4): DGGITQSPKYLFRKEGQNVTLSCEQNLNHDAMYWYRQDPGQGLRLIYYSQIVNDFQKGDIAEGYSVSREKKESFPLTVTSAQKNPTAFYLCASSIGGKKLFFGSGTQLSVL.

The V and J genes are TRBV21-1 and TRBJ1-4. TRBV21-1 is a pseudogene. The CDR3 has 15 amino acids. CDR3 region: CASTSPPGTNEKLFF. The CDR3 bases are TGTGCCAGCACCAGCCCCCCTGGGACTAATGAAAAACTGTTTTTT.

V gene TRBV11-2 combines with J gene TRBJ1-6; no reliable D call. Germline V gene sequence: CDR1 SGHAT, CDR2 FQNNGV. V lost 6 bases and J lost 7, with 7 bases in between. The CDR3 totals 12 residues. CDR3 amino acids: CASSSPNSPLHF. In DNA form, the CDR3 reads TGTGCCAGCAGTTCTCCGAATTCACCCCTCCACTTT.

V gene TRBV5-1 combines with J gene TRBJ2-2, with D hard to call. The V gene lost 3 bases and the J gene lost 5 bases, with 11 bases spanning the gap. The germline V gene has CDR1 SGHRS and CDR2 YFSETQ. This CDR3 has 14 residues. The CDR3 DNA sequence: TGCGCCAGCAGCTATACGACTGCAACCGGGGAGCTGTTTTTT. Its translation: CASSYTTATGELFF.